This T cell receptor beta chain was identified during a study of CXCR3-negative and CXCR3-positive naive CD8 T cells. With UMI labels, 5' RACE was used to prepare the TRB cDNA libraries. TCRdb reprocessed the 5' RACE reads and keeps a single row for each CDR3 protein, giving no DNA. The sample holds around 57,000 distinct CDR3 sequences. Study findings and constraints: Diversity ran similarly high across both naive subsets but far lower in memory CD8+ cells. Partial loss of CXCR3 expression followed cryopreservation; most assays used fresh PBMCs.

The CDR3 runs to 11 residues. Per the germline V gene, CDR1 is SQVTM and CDR2 is ANQGSEA. With regard to this clonotype: Its antigen is not identified.

Sequencing input: memory CD8+ T cells from blood. The rearrangement uses TRBV29-1 and TRBJ2-7. The receptor comes from a human donor in good health. Some clones in this sample may be carry-over from other donors' samples. The CDR3 here is CSVAGTYEQYF.